The 4 T cell receptor beta chains below come from one sample, sequenced in a study of beta chain features in type 1 diabetes. Of the isolated RNA, all was reverse transcribed, and so the sequenced material was expressed TCRB transcripts. The method was immunoSEQ multiplex PCR; TCRdb's version includes in-frame clones alone and lacks a portion of them. The profile shows roughly 400,000 clones, over 9% of them singletons. The study, taken as a whole, reports: In every one of the four CD4+ subsets, TCRB CDR3s were moderately but significantly shorter in Type 1 diabetes patients.

No antigen is known for these receptors. The sample was central memory CD4+ T cells from blood. The receptor set was obtained from a young man with type 1 diabetes.

This clone has only a few counts. The chain has TRBV6-6 and TRBJ1-6, with D maybe TRBD1 (5 bases). Between the trimmed V and J ends, which lost 7 bases and 8 bases, there was a span of 18 bases. CDR1 is MNHNY, CDR2 SVGAGI, per germline (reference sequence). The CDR3 sequence is 15 residues long. The CDR3 sequence is CASTPGARGDSPLHF. In DNA form, the CDR3 reads TGTGCCAGCACCCCCGGGGCTAGAGGGGATTCACCCCTCCACTTT.

The chain recombines TRBV2 with TRBJ2-2, with D perhaps TRBD2 (6 bases). The CDR3 covers 15 residues. Germline CDR1 SNHLY, CDR2 FYNNEI. V was clipped by 6 bases and J by 0 bases, with 11 bases between them. This chain's CDR3 is CASRGDSPNTGELFF. DNA of the CDR3: TGTGCCAGCAGAGGGGACTCACCGAACACCGGGGAGCTGTTTTTT.

This rearrangement joins TRBV19 to TRBJ2-7; perhaps TRBD1 as D (5 bases). The ends were cut back, 7 bases at V and 3 bases at J, with 19 bases in the middle. The CDR3 contains 15 residues. CDR1 is LNHDA, CDR2 SQIVND, per germline (reference sequence). The CDR3 DNA sequence: TGTGCCAGTACGTGGAAAGCAGGGAAACACTACGAGCAGTACTTC. This translates into CASTWKAGKHYEQYF.

The CDR3 DNA sequence: TGTGCCAGCAGCCCTGGCGGGAGGGCCGTAGAGTACAATGAGCAGTTCTTC. Protein sequence: CASSPGGRAVEYNEQFF. The chain uses TRBV7-2 and TRBJ2-1, with TRBD2 identical over 9 bases. The CDR3 spans 17 residues. Trimming cost V 5 bases and J 4 bases; bases outside gene matches: 12. Germline loops: CDR1 SGHTA, CDR2 FQGNSA.